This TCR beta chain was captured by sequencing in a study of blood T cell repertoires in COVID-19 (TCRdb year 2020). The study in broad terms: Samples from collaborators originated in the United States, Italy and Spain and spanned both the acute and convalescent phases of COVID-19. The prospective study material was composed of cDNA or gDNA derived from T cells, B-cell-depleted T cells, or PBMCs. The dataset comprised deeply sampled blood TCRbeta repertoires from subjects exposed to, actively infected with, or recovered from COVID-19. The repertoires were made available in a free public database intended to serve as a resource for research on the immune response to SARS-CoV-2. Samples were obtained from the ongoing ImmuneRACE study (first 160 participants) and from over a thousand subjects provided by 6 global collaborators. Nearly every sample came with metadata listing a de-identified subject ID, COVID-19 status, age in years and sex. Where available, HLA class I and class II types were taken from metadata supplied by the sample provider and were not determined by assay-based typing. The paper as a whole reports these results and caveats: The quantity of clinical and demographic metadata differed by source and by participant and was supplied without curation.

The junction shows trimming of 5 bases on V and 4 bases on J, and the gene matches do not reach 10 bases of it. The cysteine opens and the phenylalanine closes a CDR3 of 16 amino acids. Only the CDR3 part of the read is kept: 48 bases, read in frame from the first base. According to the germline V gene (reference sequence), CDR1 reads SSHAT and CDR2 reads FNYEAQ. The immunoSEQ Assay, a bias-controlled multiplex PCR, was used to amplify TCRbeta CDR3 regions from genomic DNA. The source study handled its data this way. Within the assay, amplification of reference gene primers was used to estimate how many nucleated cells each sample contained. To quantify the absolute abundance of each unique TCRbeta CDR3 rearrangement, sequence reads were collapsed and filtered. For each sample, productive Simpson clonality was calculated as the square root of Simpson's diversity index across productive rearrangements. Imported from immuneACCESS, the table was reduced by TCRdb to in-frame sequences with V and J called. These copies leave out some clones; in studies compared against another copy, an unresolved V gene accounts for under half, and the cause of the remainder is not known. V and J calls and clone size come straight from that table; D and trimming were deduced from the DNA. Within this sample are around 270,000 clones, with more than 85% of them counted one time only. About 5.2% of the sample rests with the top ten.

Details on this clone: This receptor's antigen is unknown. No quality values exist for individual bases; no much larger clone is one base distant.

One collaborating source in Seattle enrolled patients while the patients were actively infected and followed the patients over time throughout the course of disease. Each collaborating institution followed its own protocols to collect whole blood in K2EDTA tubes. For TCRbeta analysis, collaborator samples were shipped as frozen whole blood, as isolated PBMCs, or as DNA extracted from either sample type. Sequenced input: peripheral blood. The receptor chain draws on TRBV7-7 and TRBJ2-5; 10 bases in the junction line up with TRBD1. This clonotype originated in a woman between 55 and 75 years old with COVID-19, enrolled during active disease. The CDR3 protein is CASSQGTGELLETQYF. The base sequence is TGTGCCAGCAGCCAGGGGACAGGGGAATTGTTAGAGACCCAGTACTTC.